One sample yielded the 15 T cell receptor beta chains listed below, sequenced in a study of shared clonotypes between healthy human individuals. TCRdb keeps only in-frame clones here, not all; method: immunoSEQ multiplex PCR. The table includes approximately 740,000 clones, approximately 79% detected once. Sequencing used memory CD4+ T cells sorted from blood. Subset here: CD45RA-negative fraction. The receptors come from a woman aged 25 to 39 in good health.

The chain joins TRBV6-5 to TRBJ1-1, with D unresolved. The V end was cut by 11 bases, the J end by 2 bases, with 18 bases between. CDR3 size: 14 residues. CDR1 and CDR2 from the germline V gene are MNHEY and SVGAGI. The CDR3 DNA sequence: TGTGCCGTGACACCCCCGCGAGGAAACACTGAAGCTTTCTTT. Encoded protein: CAVTPPRGNTEAFF.

The chain has TRBV19 and TRBJ1-5; D not resolved. In germline, CDR1 is LNHDA, CDR2 SQIVND (reference sequence). V lost 3 bases, J lost 5 bases, and 8 bases lay in between. The CDR3 runs 13 residues. The CDR3 bases are TGTGCCAGTAGTATTGGATGGGATCAGCCCCAGCATTTT. Translating gives CASSIGWDQPQHF. The whole variable domain, remainder taken from reference TRBV19 and TRBJ1-5, is DGGITQSPKYLFRKEGQNVTLSCEQNLNHDAMYWYRQDPGQGLRLIYYSQIVNDFQKGDIAEGYSVSREKKESFPLTVTSAQKNPTAFYLCASSIGWDQPQHFGDGTRLSIL.

This rearrangement joins TRBV11-2 to TRBJ2-1; 7 bases are shared with TRBD2. Germline trimming cut 0 bases from V and 14 bases from J; bases unmatched to any gene: 10. The CDR3 sequence is 14 residues long. The germline V gene encodes CDR1 SGHAT and CDR2 FQNNGV. CDR3 DNA sequence: TGTGCCAGCAGCTTAGATAGAGGGAGGGAAGAAAAGTTCTTC. Its protein product is CASSLDRGREEKFF.

The chain has TRBV7-6 and TRBJ2-2; 10 bases align to TRBD2. J was trimmed by 4 bases and V by 8 bases; bases with no gene match: 7. Germline lookup yields CDR1 SGHVS and CDR2 FNYEAQ. CDR3 length: 15 amino acids. CDR3 region: CASVVSSGSTGELFF. For the CDR3, the DNA is TGTGCCAGCGTGGTATCTAGCGGGAGCACCGGGGAGCTGTTTTTT.

The CDR3 bases are TGTGCCAGCAGCTTAGATCGGAGGGACCGTGAAGCTTTCTTT. This encodes CASSLDRRDREAFF. This chain joins TRBV11-2 and TRBJ1-1; D possibly corresponds to TRBD1 (5 bases). Germline lookup yields CDR1 SGHAT and CDR2 FQNNGV. The CDR3 consists of 14 residues. Trimming left V 0 bases short and J 7 bases short, with 12 bases between.

For this clone: The sample carries other DNA sequences with the same CDR3. The J gene is TRBJ2-7, the V gene TRBV4-1; 11 nucleotides align to TRBD2. CDR1 MGHRA and CDR2 YSYEKL come from the germline V gene. V lost 1 base, J lost 1 base, and 3 bases stayed unmatched. The CDR3 sequence is 16 residues long. The DNA of the CDR3 is TGCGCCAGCAGCCAAGTCCTAGCGGGAGGTTCCTACGAGCAGTACTTC. Residues: CASSQVLAGGSYEQYF.

This clone was seen more than once but under ten times. V gene TRBV6-5 combines with J gene TRBJ2-1, with D perhaps matching TRBD1 (6 bases). V was cut by 6 bases and J by 12 bases, with 21 bases left in between. The CDR3 contains 14 residues. CDR1 and CDR2 from the germline V gene are MNHEY and SVGAGI. The CDR3 region has the DNA TGTGCCAGCAGCACGAGTGGGCGGCCCAGGGGGCAGTTCTTC. As protein: CASSTSGRPRGQFF.

V is TRBV18 and J is TRBJ2-3, with D possibly TRBD2 on 5 matching bases. Trimming shortened V by 6 bases and J by 2 bases, and 15 bases separated the two germline ends. The length of the CDR3 is 15 residues. Germline V gene sequence: CDR1 KGHSH, CDR2 LQKENI. This chain's CDR3 is CASSPFVGATDTQYF. In nucleotides, the CDR3 is TGTGCCAGCTCCCCCTTCGTGGGAGCCACAGATACGCAGTATTTT.

This clone was recorded only once. This sequence joins TRBV18 and TRBJ2-3; TRBD2 is a possible D gene (6 bases). Trimming removed 6 bases from V and 4 bases from J, with 23 bases in between. CDR1 and CDR2 (germline): KGHSH, LQKENI. There are 17 residues in the CDR3. CDR3 nucleotides: TGTGCCAGCTCCATAGCGGCCCAATTAAGGACCGCAGATACGCAGTATTTT. It is translated as CASSIAAQLRTADTQYF. The variable domain in full, with the rest retrieved from reference TRBV18 and TRBJ2-3, is NAGVMQNPRHLVRRRGQEARLRCSPMKGHSHVYWYRQLPEEGLKFMVYLQKENIIDESGMPKERFSAEFPKEGPSILRIQQVVRGDSAAYFCASSIAAQLRTADTQYFGPGTRLTVL.

The V and J genes are TRBV6-5 and TRBJ2-7, with D perhaps being TRBD1 or TRBD2 (5 bases each). V was shortened by 6 bases and J by 1 base, with 16 bases between the two germline ends. Germline CDR1 reads MNHEY; CDR2 reads SVGAGI. The CDR3 consists of 15 residues. CDR3 DNA: TGTGCCAGCAGAACCGGGACCCTTTCTTCCTACGAGCAGTACTTC. Protein sequence: CASRTGTLSSYEQYF.

V usage is TRBV11-3 and J usage is TRBJ2-3; 8 positions match TRBD2. After removal of 5 bases from V and 7 bases from J, the junction contained 8 bases not matched to a gene. Germline V CDR1 and CDR2: SGHNT, YENEEA. CDR3 size: 14 residues. The CDR3 loop reads CASSPGGEPNTQYF. The DNA for the CDR3 is TGTGCCAGCAGCCCCGGGGGGGAGCCCAATACGCAGTATTTT. The full variable domain, completed using reference TRBV11-3 and TRBJ2-3, is EAGVVQSPRYKIIEKKQPVAFWCNPISGHNTLYWYLQNLGQGPELLIRYENEEAVDDSQLPKDRFSAERLKGVDSTLKIQPAELGDSAVYLCASSPGGEPNTQYFGPGTRLTVL.

This clone showed up just once. The V call is TRBV6-1, the J call TRBJ1-1; tentative D call: TRBD1 (5 bases). The germline V gene has CDR1 MNHNS and CDR2 SASEGT. The CDR3 spans 13 residues. V gave up 2 bases and J gave up 10 bases, with 14 bases separating them. In DNA form, the CDR3 reads TGTGCCAGCAGTGAAAATTCGGGGCCACGAGCTTTCTTT. Its protein product is CASSENSGPRAFF.

The rearrangement links TRBV30 to TRBJ1-6; D gene uncertain. Germline values: CDR1 GTSNPN, CDR2 SVGIG (reference sequence). The V gene lost 3 bases and the J gene lost 10 bases, with 13 bases spanning the gap. CDR3 length equals 13 residues. CDR3 residues: CAWRGSPGSPLHF. The DNA for the CDR3 is TGTGCCTGGAGGGGATCTCCGGGATCACCCCTCCACTTT.

DNA of the CDR3: TGTGCCAGCAGCCCTTCCGACAGGGAGGGCGGCTACACCTTC. This translates into CASSPSDREGGYTF. V and J are TRBV7-6 and TRBJ1-2; 7 bases line up with TRBD1. Germline V lookup: CDR1 SGHVS, CDR2 FNYEAQ. There are 14 residues in the CDR3. V lost 5 bases, J lost 8 bases, and 11 bases stayed unmatched.

This chain links TRBV19 with TRBJ1-2; D unresolved. This CDR3 contains 15 residues. Trimming shortened V by 3 bases and J by 3 bases, and 14 bases separated the two germline ends. The germline gives CDR1 LNHDA, CDR2 SQIVND (reference sequence). The CDR3 region is CASSMAATRDYGYTF. CDR3 nucleotide sequence: TGTGCCAGTAGTATGGCGGCAACGCGCGACTATGGCTACACCTTC. Full variable domain (missing parts from reference TRBV19 and TRBJ1-2): DGGITQSPKYLFRKEGQNVTLSCEQNLNHDAMYWYRQDPGQGLRLIYYSQIVNDFQKGDIAEGYSVSREKKESFPLTVTSAQKNPTAFYLCASSMAATRDYGYTFGSGTRLTVV.